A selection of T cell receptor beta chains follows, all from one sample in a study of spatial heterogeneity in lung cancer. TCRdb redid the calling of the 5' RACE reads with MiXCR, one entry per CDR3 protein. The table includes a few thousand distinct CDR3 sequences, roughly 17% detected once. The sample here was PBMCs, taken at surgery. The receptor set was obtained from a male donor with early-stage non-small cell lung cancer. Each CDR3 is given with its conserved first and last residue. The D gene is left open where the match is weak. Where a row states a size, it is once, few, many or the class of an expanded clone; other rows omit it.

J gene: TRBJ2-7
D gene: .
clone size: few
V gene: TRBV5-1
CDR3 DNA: TGCGCCAGCAGCTCGGGCGCCTCGACTAGCGAGCAGTACTTC
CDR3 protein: CASSSGASTSEQYF

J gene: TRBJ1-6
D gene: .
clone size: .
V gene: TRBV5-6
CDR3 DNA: TGTGCCAGCAGCTTGTGGGGGTCGACATCACCCCTCCACTTT
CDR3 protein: CASSLWGSTSPLHF

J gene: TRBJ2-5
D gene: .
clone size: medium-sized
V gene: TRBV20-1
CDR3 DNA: TGCAGTGCTAGAGCCGTGGGGGGTACGAAGACCCAGTACTTC
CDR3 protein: CSARAVGGTKTQYF

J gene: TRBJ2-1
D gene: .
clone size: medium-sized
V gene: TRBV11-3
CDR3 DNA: TGTGCCAGCAGCTTCTATGTCAGGGTCAGGAGTTACAATGAGCAGTTCTTC
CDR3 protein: CASSFYVRVRSYNEQFF

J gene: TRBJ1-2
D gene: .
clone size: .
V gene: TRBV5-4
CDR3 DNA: TGTGCCAGCACCACGGGGGAGGGATCGGCGGGCTACACCTTC
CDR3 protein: CASTTGEGSAGYTF

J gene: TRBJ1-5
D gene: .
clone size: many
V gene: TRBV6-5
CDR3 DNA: TGTGCCAGCAGGCGCGAATGGGATAGCAATCAGCCCCAGCATTTT
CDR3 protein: CASRREWDSNQPQHF

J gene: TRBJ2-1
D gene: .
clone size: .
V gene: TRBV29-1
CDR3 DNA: TGCAGCGTTGGGTCCCAGGGTGTCGAGCAGTTCTTC
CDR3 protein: CSVGSQGVEQFF

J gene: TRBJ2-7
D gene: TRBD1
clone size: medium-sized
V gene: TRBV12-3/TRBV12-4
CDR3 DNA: TGTGCCAGCAGACAAGGACAGGGGGCGCGAGAGCAGTACTTC
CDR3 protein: CASRQGQGAREQYF

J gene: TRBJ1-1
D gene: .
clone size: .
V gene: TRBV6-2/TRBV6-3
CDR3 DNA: TGTGCCAGCAGTTACTCCAGGGAGGCGAACACTGAAGCTTTCTTT
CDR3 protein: CASSYSREANTEAFF

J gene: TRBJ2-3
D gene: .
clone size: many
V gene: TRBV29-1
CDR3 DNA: TGCAGCGTTGAGGAAACAGGTTTGACGCAGTATTTT
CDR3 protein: CSVEETGLTQYF

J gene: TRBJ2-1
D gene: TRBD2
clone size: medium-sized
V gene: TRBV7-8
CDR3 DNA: TGTGCCAGCAGACGAGGCGGGGGGTACAATGAGCAGTTCTTC
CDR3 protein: CASRRGGGYNEQFF

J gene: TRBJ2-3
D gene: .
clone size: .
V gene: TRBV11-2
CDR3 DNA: TGTGCCAGCAGCTTAACAGATACGCAGTATTTT
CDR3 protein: CASSLTDTQYF

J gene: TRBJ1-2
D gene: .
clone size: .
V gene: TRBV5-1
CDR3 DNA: TGCGCCAGCAGCCGCGCCGGGGGATCCCCGGGTGGCTACACCTTC
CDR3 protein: CASSRAGGSPGGYTF

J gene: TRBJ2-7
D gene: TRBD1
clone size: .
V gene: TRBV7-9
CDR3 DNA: TGTGCCAGTGGGGACAGGGTGACCTCCTACGAGCAGTACTTC
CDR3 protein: CASGDRVTSYEQYF

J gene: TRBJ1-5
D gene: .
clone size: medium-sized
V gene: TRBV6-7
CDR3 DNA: TGTGCCAGCAGTTACCCGACAACCTTTGAGGGTAATCAGCCCCAGCATTTT
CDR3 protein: CASSYPTTFEGNQPQHF

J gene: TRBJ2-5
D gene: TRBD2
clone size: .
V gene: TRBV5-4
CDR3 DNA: TGTGCCAGCAGCTCACGGACTAGCGGGGAAGAGACCCAGTACTTC
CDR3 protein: CASSSRTSGEETQYF